This T cell receptor beta chain was documented in a study of cytotoxic CD8 clonotypes in ibrutinib-treated CLL. The germline CDR1 and CDR2 sequences are MNHEY and SMNVEV (reference sequence). The trim removed 6 bases at V and 2 bases at J, leaving 6 bases unmatched. This CDR3 has 14 residues. The table came from immunoSEQ multiplex PCR; TCRdb's copy has only in-frame clones and leaves some out. The table lists some 310,000 clones, roughly 85% of them singletons. The specimen comprised PBMCs, sampled before ibrutinib treatment. The chain uses TRBV27 and TRBJ2-7, with TRBD1 matching 8 bases. The source is a human donor with chronic lymphocytic leukemia. The CDR3 sequence: CASRGTGDPYEQYF. In DNA form, the CDR3 reads TGTGCCAGCAGAGGGACAGGCGACCCCTACGAGCAGTACTTC.